These T cell receptor beta chains were read from a single sample in a study of OX40 agonist ivuxolimab in advanced cancers. Some clones are missing from TCRdb's copy, which holds only in-frame ones; the method was immunoSEQ multiplex PCR. The table includes about 70,000 clones, more than 75% detected once. Material: CD4+ or CD8+ T cells sorted from blood, obtained in a trial of the OX40 agonist ivuxolimab. Receptors were obtained from an adult with an advanced solid tumor such as melanoma, head and neck, liver or kidney cancer. The CDR3 runs from the conserved cysteine through the conserved F or W. The D gene is left open where the match is weak. Size is stated for part of the rows, as once, few or many counts, or as a class when the clone is expanded.

j_call: TRBJ2-7; d_call: TRBD1; v_call: TRBV5-5; clone_size: once; cdr3_aa: CASSLTTGLDEQYF; cdr3_nt: TGTGCCAGCAGCCTGACGACAGGGCTCGACGAGCAGTACTTC
j_call: TRBJ2-7; d_call: .; v_call: TRBV18; clone_size: .; cdr3_aa: CASSPSQDRLTYEQYF; cdr3_nt: TGTGCCAGCTCACCAAGTCAGGACAGACTCACCTACGAGCAGTACTTC
j_call: TRBJ1-1; d_call: .; v_call: TRBV29-1; clone_size: .; cdr3_aa: CSVNQGSNTEAFF; cdr3_nt: TGCAGCGTTAATCAGGGGTCGAACACTGAAGCTTTCTTT
j_call: TRBJ2-7; d_call: TRBD2; v_call: TRBV7-2; clone_size: .; cdr3_aa: CASSLAGGLYEQYF; cdr3_nt: TGTGCCAGCAGCTTAGCGGGAGGGCTTTACGAGCAGTACTTC
j_call: TRBJ2-6; d_call: .; v_call: TRBV5-5; clone_size: .; cdr3_aa: CASSLVQGTSGANVLTF; cdr3_nt: TGTGCCAGCAGCTTGGTTCAGGGGACCTCTGGGGCCAACGTCCTGACTTTC
j_call: TRBJ1-3; d_call: .; v_call: TRBV6-1; clone_size: .; cdr3_aa: CASSERNSGNTIYF; cdr3_nt: TGTGCCAGCAGTGAAAGGAACTCTGGAAACACCATATATTTT
j_call: TRBJ1-1; d_call: TRBD1; v_call: TRBV6-5; clone_size: .; cdr3_aa: CASRRGQGNTEAFF; cdr3_nt: TGTGCCAGCAGACGGGGACAGGGGAACACTGAAGCTTTCTTT
j_call: TRBJ1-2; d_call: .; v_call: TRBV7-2; clone_size: .; cdr3_aa: CASSLGQAGVNYGYTF; cdr3_nt: TGTGCCAGCAGCTTAGGGCAGGCGGGGGTAAACTATGGCTACACCTTC
j_call: TRBJ2-7; d_call: TRBD1; v_call: TRBV9; clone_size: .; cdr3_aa: CASSVAPGIGQGADEQYF; cdr3_nt: TGTGCCAGCAGCGTAGCTCCGGGTATTGGACAGGGGGCGGACGAGCAGTACTTC
j_call: TRBJ1-2; d_call: TRBD1; v_call: TRBV19; clone_size: .; cdr3_aa: CASNQGVENYGYTF; cdr3_nt: TGTGCCAGTAATCAGGGGGTCGAGAACTATGGCTACACCTTC
j_call: TRBJ1-3; d_call: .; v_call: TRBV7-2; clone_size: .; cdr3_aa: CASSLAMGVGNTIYF; cdr3_nt: TGTGCCAGCAGCTTAGCGATGGGGGTTGGAAACACCATATATTTT
j_call: TRBJ1-5; d_call: .; v_call: TRBV19; clone_size: .; cdr3_aa: CASSIEGGNQPQHF; cdr3_nt: TGTGCCAGTAGTATCGAGGGTGGGAATCAGCCCCAGCATTTT
j_call: TRBJ2-7; d_call: .; v_call: TRBV19; clone_size: .; cdr3_aa: CASSPRGNKYEQYF; cdr3_nt: TGTGCCAGTAGTCCCCGGGGGAACAAATACGAGCAGTACTTC
j_call: TRBJ2-7; d_call: .; v_call: TRBV19; clone_size: .; cdr3_aa: CASSPQGVGLEQYF; cdr3_nt: TGTGCCAGTAGTCCTCAGGGAGTTGGCTTAGAGCAGTACTTC
j_call: TRBJ1-4; d_call: .; v_call: TRBV2; clone_size: .; cdr3_aa: CASRGQPNEKLFF; cdr3_nt: TGTGCCAGCAGAGGACAGCCTAATGAAAAACTGTTTTTT
j_call: TRBJ1-5; d_call: .; v_call: TRBV28; clone_size: .; cdr3_aa: CASSFPSQGPYSNQPQHF; cdr3_nt: TGTGCCAGCAGTTTCCCTTCACAGGGCCCCTATAGCAATCAGCCCCAGCATTTT
j_call: TRBJ2-3; d_call: .; v_call: TRBV5-1; clone_size: .; cdr3_aa: CASGRTVEGNTQYF; cdr3_nt: TGCGCCAGCGGAAGGACGGTCGAGGGCAATACGCAGTATTTT
j_call: TRBJ2-7; d_call: .; v_call: TRBV5-1; clone_size: .; cdr3_aa: CASSPTEAREQYF; cdr3_nt: TGCGCCAGCAGCCCGACTGAGGCTAGAGAGCAGTACTTC
j_call: TRBJ2-3; d_call: .; v_call: TRBV2; clone_size: .; cdr3_aa: CASAVQGSSTDTQYF; cdr3_nt: TGTGCCAGCGCCGTGCAGGGCTCTAGCACAGATACGCAGTATTTT
j_call: TRBJ1-2; d_call: .; v_call: TRBV29-1; clone_size: .; cdr3_aa: CSAGELYGYTF; cdr3_nt: TGCAGCGCCGGGGAGCTCTATGGCTACACCTTC
j_call: TRBJ2-3; d_call: .; v_call: TRBV7-2; clone_size: .; cdr3_aa: CASSSSGFTDTQYF; cdr3_nt: TGTGCCAGCAGCTCTTCGGGGTTCACAGATACGCAGTATTTT
j_call: TRBJ2-7; d_call: TRBD2; v_call: TRBV7-2; clone_size: .; cdr3_aa: CASSPGTSVSEQYF; cdr3_nt: TGTGCCAGCAGCCCCGGCACTAGCGTCAGCGAGCAGTACTTC